Shown below are 25 T cell receptor beta chains from a single sample sequenced in a study of T cells after posttransplantation cyclophosphamide. Clones were read by immunoSEQ multiplex PCR, and TCRdb kept only the in-frame ones, dropping some. The profile shows tens of thousands of clones, roughly 93% of them singletons. The sequencing input was PBMCs. The receptors derive from a woman between 25 and 40 years old in good health and a related stem cell transplant donor.

J is TRBJ2-5 and V is TRBV30; D is unclear. Germline CDR1 is GTSNPN and CDR2 is SVGIG (reference sequence). Between the trimmed V and J ends, which lost 2 bases and 5 bases, there was a span of 18 bases. This CDR3 contains 15 residues. DNA of the CDR3: TGTGCCTGGAGTACGGCAGAAGGGCATCTGGAGACCCAGTACTTC. Translated, it gives CAWSTAEGHLETQYF.

The gene calls are TRBV18 and TRBJ2-5; no clear D gene. Germline assignment: CDR1 KGHSH and CDR2 LQKENI. The CDR3 length is 11 residues. V lost 2 bases and J 3 bases, leaving 1 base between the germline ends. The DNA of the CDR3 is TGTGCCAGCTCACCAGAAGAGACCCAGTACTTC. It encodes CASSPEETQYF. Drawing the rest from reference TRBV18 and TRBJ2-5, the complete variable domain is NAGVMQNPRHLVRRRGQEARLRCSPMKGHSHVYWYRQLPEEGLKFMVYLQKENIIDESGMPKERFSAEFPKEGPSILRIQQVVRGDSAAYFCASSPEETQYFGPGTRLLVL.

This clone is medium-sized (0.01 to 0.1%). CDR3 sequence (DNA): TGCGCCAGCAGCCAACATACTAGCGGAGGAAACACCATATATTTT. Its translation: CASSQHTSGGNTIYF. This rearrangement joins TRBV4-3 to TRBJ1-3; no reliable D call. The CDR3 extends over 15 amino acids. V lost 2 bases to trimming and J lost 4 bases, with 12 bases between them. CDR1 is LGHNA, CDR2 YSLEER, per germline.

The rearrangement uses TRBV19 and TRBJ1-5, with D tentatively TRBD1 (5 bases). This CDR3 spans 14 amino acids. The germline gives CDR1 LNHDA, CDR2 SQIVND (reference sequence). V was clipped by 3 bases and J by 9 bases, with 15 bases between them. CDR3 loop: CASSIGSGKGPQHF. In DNA form, the CDR3 reads TGTGCCAGTAGTATCGGCTCAGGGAAGGGGCCCCAGCATTTT. The entire variable domain, with the rest obtained from reference TRBV19 and TRBJ1-5, is as follows: DGGITQSPKYLFRKEGQNVTLSCEQNLNHDAMYWYRQDPGQGLRLIYYSQIVNDFQKGDIAEGYSVSREKKESFPLTVTSAQKNPTAFYLCASSIGSGKGPQHFGDGTRLSIL.

The chain links TRBV12-5 to TRBJ1-1; D unclear. The CDR3 length is 12 residues. V was cut by 1 base and J by 3 bases, with 3 bases left in between. Looked up from germline, CDR1 is LGHNT and CDR2 is FRNRAP. The CDR3 DNA sequence: TGTGCTAGTGGTTTGGCATACACTGAAGCTTTCTTT. This gives the protein CASGLAYTEAFF.

This chain uses TRBV30 with TRBJ2-1; possibly TRBD2 for D (6 bases). Germline V gene sequence: CDR1 GTSNPN, CDR2 SVGIG (reference sequence). The CDR3 consists of 14 residues. V was clipped by 5 bases and J by 4 bases, with 15 bases between them. CDR3 in DNA: TGTGCCTGGTGGAGGGACCGAGTATACAATGAGCAGTTCTTC. Residues: CAWWRDRVYNEQFF.

This rearrangement joins TRBV5-8 to TRBJ2-3; tentatively, D is TRBD2 (7 bases). Trimming shortened V by 1 base and J by 6 bases, and 15 bases separated the two germline ends. Germline lookup yields CDR1 SGHTS and CDR2 YDEGEE. The CDR3 loop spans 15 amino acids. The CDR3 nucleotides read TGTGCCAGCAGCTTGAGGACCGCGGGGGCGGATACGCAGTATTTT. Translation gives CASSLRTAGADTQYF.

The chain couples TRBV10-3 to TRBJ2-1; D call uncertain. The CDR3 covers 13 residues. Germline values: CDR1 ENHRY, CDR2 SYGVKD. The V end lost 0 bases, the J end lost 7 bases, and 7 bases lay between the germline ends. The CDR3 region is CAISESEENEQFF. CDR3 DNA: TGTGCCATCAGTGAGTCCGAGGAAAATGAGCAGTTCTTC.

V and J are TRBV28 and TRBJ2-5; 12 nucleotides align to TRBD1. The end of the DNA fits TRBJ2-7 better, so the J call may be wrong. CDR3 length: 15 amino acids. Germline V lookup: CDR1 MDHEN, CDR2 SYDVKM. In nucleotides, the CDR3 is TGTGCCAGCAGCCCGGGACAGGGGGCCTCCTACGAGCAGTACTTC. Translating it yields CASSPGQGASYEQYF.

The rearrangement joins TRBV15 to TRBJ1-3; D uncertain. Germline-derived CDR1 and CDR2 are LNHNV and YYDKDF (reference sequence). The CDR3 is made up of 15 amino acids. V gave up 0 bases and J gave up 4 bases, with 10 bases separating them. CDR3 nucleotide sequence: TGTGCCACCAGCAGAGATGGAGCGCGGGGAAACACCATATATTTT. The encoded protein is CATSRDGARGNTIYF.

The rearrangement joins TRBV5-5 to TRBJ2-2; D is undetermined. Trimming left V 2 bases short and J 0 bases short, with 8 bases between. The CDR3 consists of 15 residues. Per germline, CDR1 SGHKS and CDR2 YYEKEE (reference sequence). CDR3 in amino acids: CASSFRQANTGELFF. CDR3 sequence (DNA): TGTGCCAGCAGCTTTCGCCAGGCGAACACCGGGGAGCTGTTTTTT.

CDR3: CASSQVIVEKLFF. CDR3 coding DNA: TGCGCCAGCAGCCAAGTGATTGTGGAAAAACTGTTTTTT. This chain links TRBV4-1 with TRBJ1-4; no clear D gene. The CDR3 length is 13 residues. CDR1 is MGHRA, CDR2 YSYEKL, per germline. The V and J ends lost 1 base and 8 bases respectively, with 8 bases between them.

The chain uses TRBV5-6 and TRBJ2-7; D is possibly TRBD2 (5 bases). V lost 0 bases and J lost 4, with 8 bases in between. Germline V CDR1 and CDR2: SGHDT, YYEEEE. This CDR3 comprises 13 residues. Here the CDR3 reads CASSLVSGYEQYF. CDR3 nucleotide sequence: TGTGCCAGCAGCTTGGTCAGCGGATACGAGCAGTACTTC.

This chain's CDR3 is CASSIRGRTGANVLTF. The CDR3 nucleotides are TGTGCCAGTAGTATCAGGGGCCGTACTGGGGCCAACGTCCTGACTTTC. The chain uses TRBV19 and TRBJ2-6; perhaps TRBD1 as D (6 bases). The CDR3 has 16 amino acids. Germline loops: CDR1 LNHDA, CDR2 SQIVND (reference sequence). Trimming took off 3 bases at V and 2 bases at J, with 11 bases between the two ends. The entire variable domain, with the rest obtained from reference TRBV19 and TRBJ2-6, is as follows: DGGITQSPKYLFRKEGQNVTLSCEQNLNHDAMYWYRQDPGQGLRLIYYSQIVNDFQKGDIAEGYSVSREKKESFPLTVTSAQKNPTAFYLCASSIRGRTGANVLTFGAGSRLTVL.

V and J are TRBV11-3 and TRBJ1-1; the D is unclear. V lost 6 bases and J 3 bases, leaving 11 bases between the germline ends. Germline V gene lookup returns CDR1 SGHNT and CDR2 YENEEA. This CDR3 region has 13 residues. CDR3 sequence: CASSRASDTEAFF. The CDR3 coding sequence is TGTGCCAGCAGTAGGGCTTCGGACACTGAAGCTTTCTTT.

The chain combines TRBV27 with TRBJ1-2; 9 positions agree with TRBD1. Germline assignment: CDR1 MNHEY and CDR2 SMNVEV (reference sequence). The CDR3 runs 13 residues. V lost 5 bases and J lost 8; bases outside the gene matches: 6. The CDR3 sequence is CASSQGTGHGYTF. CDR3 coding DNA: TGTGCCAGCAGTCAAGGGACAGGGCACGGCTACACCTTC.

The rearrangement joins TRBV18 to TRBJ2-1; D remains unclear. Trimming removed 2 bases from V and 9 bases from J, with 5 bases in between. Germline loops: CDR1 KGHSH, CDR2 LQKENI. This CDR3 contains 11 residues. The CDR3 loop is CASSPEIEQFF. In DNA form, the CDR3 reads TGTGCCAGCTCACCAGAAATTGAGCAGTTCTTC.

V is TRBV11-3 and J is TRBJ2-1, with D unclear. CDR1 is SGHNT and CDR2 is YENEEA in the germline V gene. This CDR3 is built from 14 residues. V lost 1 base and J 3 bases, leaving 7 bases between the germline ends. The chain's CDR3 is CASSLGTNYNEQFF. CDR3 coding DNA: TGTGCCAGCAGCTTAGGGACCAACTACAATGAGCAGTTCTTC.

The CDR3 sequence is CASSAGLARAPDTQYF. The CDR3 DNA is TGTGCCAGCAGCGCGGGACTAGCACGGGCTCCAGATACGCAGTATTTT. This chain uses TRBV5-4 with TRBJ2-3; 9 bases map to TRBD2. The CDR3 covers 16 residues. Per the germline V gene, CDR1 is SGHNT and CDR2 is YYREEE (reference sequence). V dropped 4 bases and J dropped 4; count of bases not matched to a gene: 10.

The chain combines TRBV6-1 with TRBJ1-2, with D possibly being TRBD1 (5 bases). V was cut by 6 bases and J by 4 bases, with 9 bases left in between. The CDR3 consists of 12 residues. Germline CDR1 is MNHNS and CDR2 is SASEGT. The CDR3 DNA follows: TGTGCCAGCAGGGGGGACTTCTATGGCTACACCTTC. The encoded protein is CASRGDFYGYTF.

The V and J genes are TRBV7-2 and TRBJ1-2, with TRBD1 identical over 9 bases. The junction had 4 bases not matched to a gene; V was cut back by 4 bases and J by 4 bases. CDR1 and CDR2 (germline): SGHTA, FQGNSA. CDR3 length equals 14 residues. Here the CDR3 DNA reads TGTGCCAGCAGCTCGGACAGGGGATCCTATGGCTACACCTTC. Translating it yields CASSSDRGSYGYTF.

The gene calls are TRBV7-9 and TRBJ2-3, with 7 bases fitting TRBD1. This CDR3 contains 15 residues. V shed 4 bases, J shed 0 bases, and the junction held 4 bases outside the gene matches. Germline CDR1 and CDR2: SEHNR and FQNEAQ (reference sequence). CDR3 loop: CASSSGQISTDTQYF. The CDR3, as DNA: TGTGCCAGCAGCTCGGGACAGATTAGCACAGATACGCAGTATTTT.

This chain uses TRBV19 with TRBJ1-5, with 11 bases matching TRBD1. The V gene's germline CDR1 is LNHDA and CDR2 SQIVND (reference sequence). This CDR3 region has 18 residues. V lost 6 bases and J lost 3; bases outside the gene matches: 13. CDR3 region: CASRSMDRGLRNNQPQHF. The CDR3 nucleotides are TGTGCCAGTAGGAGTATGGACAGGGGGCTTAGGAACAATCAGCCCCAGCATTTT.

This clone has only one observation. The chain links TRBV27 to TRBJ2-7; 7 bases are a match to TRBD1. This CDR3 is 14 amino acids long. Per the germline V gene, CDR1 is MNHEY and CDR2 is SMNVEV (reference sequence). V gave up 5 bases and J gave up 1 base; unmatched junction bases: 5. The CDR3 region has the DNA TGTGCCAGCAGTATACAGGGGAAGTCCTACGAGCAGTACTTC. This translates into CASSIQGKSYEQYF.

The J gene is TRBJ2-7, the V gene TRBV29-1, with 9 nucleotides matching TRBD1. The CDR3 runs to 11 residues. CDR1 and CDR2 (germline): SQVTM, ANQGSEA. The J segment lost 7 bases and the V segment lost 6 bases, leaving 4 bases of the junction unmatched. The CDR3 DNA is TGCAGCGTGAACAGGGGGCGGGAGCAGTACTTC. It is translated as CSVNRGREQYF.